This TCR beta chain was retrieved from a study of blood T cell repertoires in COVID-19. Study context: The analysed material was cDNA or gDNA that came from T cells, B-cell-depleted T cells, or PBMCs.

This table comes from immunoSEQ multiplex PCR, and its TCRdb copy is limited to in-frame clones, with some not included. The sample yields about 670,000 clones, over 80% seen once. Trimming removed 6 bases from V and 1 base from J, with 13 bases in between. The CDR3 is 15 residues long. CDR1 and CDR2 (germline): LGHNA, YNFKEQ. The source is a woman between 18 and 30 years old with acute or convalescent COVID-19. The chain employs TRBV4-2 and TRBJ1-5; D possibly corresponds to TRBD1 (6 bases). The specimen was peripheral blood. Written as DNA, the CDR3 is TGTGCCAGCAGAGGGGGTGAGGGAAGCAATCAGCCCCAGCATTTT. Translating it yields CASRGGEGSNQPQHF.